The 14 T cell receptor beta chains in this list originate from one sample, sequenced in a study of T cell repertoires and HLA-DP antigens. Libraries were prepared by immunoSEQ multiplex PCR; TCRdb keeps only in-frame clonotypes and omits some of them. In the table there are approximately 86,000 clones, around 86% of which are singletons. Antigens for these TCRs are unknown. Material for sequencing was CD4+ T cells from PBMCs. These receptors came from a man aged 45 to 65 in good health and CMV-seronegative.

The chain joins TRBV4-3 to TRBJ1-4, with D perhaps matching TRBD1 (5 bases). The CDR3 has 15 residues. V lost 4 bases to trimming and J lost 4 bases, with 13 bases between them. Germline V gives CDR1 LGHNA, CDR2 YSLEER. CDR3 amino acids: CASSRVGTRNEKLFF. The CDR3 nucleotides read TGCGCCAGCAGCCGAGTGGGGACTCGTAATGAAAAACTGTTTTTT.

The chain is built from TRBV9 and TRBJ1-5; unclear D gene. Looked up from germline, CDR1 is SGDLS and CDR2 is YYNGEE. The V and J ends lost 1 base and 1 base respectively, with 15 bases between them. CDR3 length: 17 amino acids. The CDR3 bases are TGTGCCAGCAGCGTAAGAGAGACCCAAGGAAGCAATCAGCCCCAGCATTTT. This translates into CASSVRETQGSNQPQHF.

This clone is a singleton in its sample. The CDR3 protein is CASSVLQGGLNTGELFF. The CDR3 DNA is TGTGCCAGCAGCGTACTACAGGGCGGCCTGAACACCGGGGAGCTGTTTTTT. This sequence joins TRBV9 and TRBJ2-2, with D perhaps matching TRBD1 (6 bases). The CDR3 spans 17 residues. Germline V CDR1 and CDR2: SGDLS, YYNGEE. Trimming shortened V by 1 base and J by 1 base, and 14 bases separated the two germline ends.

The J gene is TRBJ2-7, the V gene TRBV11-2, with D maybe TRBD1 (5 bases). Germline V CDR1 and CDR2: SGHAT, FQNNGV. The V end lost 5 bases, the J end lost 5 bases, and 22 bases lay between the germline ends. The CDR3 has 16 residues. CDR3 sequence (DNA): TGTGCCAGCAGCAAGGGGTCGGCTACACTAAGCCACGAGCAGTACTTC. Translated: CASSKGSATLSHEQYF.

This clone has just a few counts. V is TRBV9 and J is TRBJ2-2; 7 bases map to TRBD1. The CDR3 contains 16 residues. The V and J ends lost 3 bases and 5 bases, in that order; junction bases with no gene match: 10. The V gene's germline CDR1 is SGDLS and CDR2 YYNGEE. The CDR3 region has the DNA TGTGCCAGCAGCGAGGGGTGGACAGGAGTAACCGGGGAGCTGTTTTTT. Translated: CASSEGWTGVTGELFF.

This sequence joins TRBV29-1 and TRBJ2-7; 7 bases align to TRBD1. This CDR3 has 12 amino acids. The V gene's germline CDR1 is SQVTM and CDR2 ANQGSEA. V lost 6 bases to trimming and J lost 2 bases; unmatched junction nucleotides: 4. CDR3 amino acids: CSVLGQAYEQYF. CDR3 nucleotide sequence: TGCAGCGTCCTAGGACAGGCCTACGAGCAGTACTTC.

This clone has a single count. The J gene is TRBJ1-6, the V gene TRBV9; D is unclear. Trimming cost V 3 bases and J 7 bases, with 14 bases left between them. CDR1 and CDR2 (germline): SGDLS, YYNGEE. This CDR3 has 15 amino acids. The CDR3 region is CASSAGTGSNSPLHF. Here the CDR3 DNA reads TGTGCCAGCAGCGCCGGTACCGGGTCCAATTCACCCCTCCACTTT. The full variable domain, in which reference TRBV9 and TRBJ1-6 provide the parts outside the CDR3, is DSGVTQTPKHLITATGQRVTLRCSPRSGDLSVYWYQQSLDQGLQFLIQYYNGEERAKGNILERFSAQQFPDLHSELNLSSLELGDSALYFCASSAGTGSNSPLHFGNGTRLTVT.

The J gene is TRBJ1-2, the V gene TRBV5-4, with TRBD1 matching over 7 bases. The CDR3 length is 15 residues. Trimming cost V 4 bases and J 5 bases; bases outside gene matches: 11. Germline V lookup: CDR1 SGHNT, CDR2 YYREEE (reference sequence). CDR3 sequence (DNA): TGTGCCAGCAGCCTTACCCAGGGGGGCGCGTATGGCTACACCTTC. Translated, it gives CASSLTQGGAYGYTF.

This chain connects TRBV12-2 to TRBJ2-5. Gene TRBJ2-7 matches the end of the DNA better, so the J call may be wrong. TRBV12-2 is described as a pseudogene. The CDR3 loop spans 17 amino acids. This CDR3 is CASRLGERQTSPNEQYF. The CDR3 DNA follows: TGTGCAAGTCGCTTGGGGGAGCGACAAACCTCACCTAACGAGCAGTACTTC.

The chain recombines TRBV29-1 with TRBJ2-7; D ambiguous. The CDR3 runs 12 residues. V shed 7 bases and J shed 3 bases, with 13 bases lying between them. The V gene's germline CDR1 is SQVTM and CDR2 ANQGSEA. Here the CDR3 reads CSGKRSLYEQYF. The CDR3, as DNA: TGCAGCGGGAAAAGGTCTCTCTACGAGCAGTACTTC.

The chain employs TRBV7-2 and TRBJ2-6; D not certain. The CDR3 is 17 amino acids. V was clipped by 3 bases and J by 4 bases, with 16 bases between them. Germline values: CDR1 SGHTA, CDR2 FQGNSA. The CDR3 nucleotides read TGTGCCAGCAGCTTCCGGCTACTTCAGTCCGGGGCCAACGTCCTGACTTTC. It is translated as CASSFRLLQSGANVLTF.

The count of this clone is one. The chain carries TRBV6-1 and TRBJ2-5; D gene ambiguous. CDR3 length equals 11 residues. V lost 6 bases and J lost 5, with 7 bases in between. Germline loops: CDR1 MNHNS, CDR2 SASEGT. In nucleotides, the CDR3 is TGTGCCAGCAGAGACGGGGAGACCCAGTACTTC. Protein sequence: CASRDGETQYF.

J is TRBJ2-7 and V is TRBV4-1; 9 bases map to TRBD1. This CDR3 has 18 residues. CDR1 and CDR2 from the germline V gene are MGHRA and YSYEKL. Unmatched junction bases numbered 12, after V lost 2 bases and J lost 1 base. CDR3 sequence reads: CASSQTLSRDRVSYEQYF. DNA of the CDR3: TGCGCCAGCAGCCAAACTTTGAGCCGGGACAGGGTATCCTACGAGCAGTACTTC.

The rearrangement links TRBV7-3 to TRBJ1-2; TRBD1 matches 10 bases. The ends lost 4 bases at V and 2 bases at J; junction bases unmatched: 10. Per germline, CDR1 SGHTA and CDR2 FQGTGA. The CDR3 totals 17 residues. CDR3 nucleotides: TGTGCCAGCAGCTCAAACGACAGGGGGCGCTTAAACTATGGCTACACCTTC. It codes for CASSSNDRGRLNYGYTF. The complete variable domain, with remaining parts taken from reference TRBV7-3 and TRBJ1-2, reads GAGVSQTPSNKVTEKGKYVELRCDPISGHTALYWYRQSLGQGPEFLIYFQGTGAADDSGLPNDRFFAVRPEGSVSTLKIQRTERGDSAVYLCASSSNDRGRLNYGYTFGSGTRLTVV.